The rows below give T cell receptor beta chains drawn from one sample of a study of CD8 T cells in ankylosing spondylitis. MiXCR, run by TCRdb on the 5' RACE reads, gives a single entry per CDR3 protein. Of 180,000 or so distinct CDR3 sequences in the sample, around 10% were seen once. Sample: blood, either unsorted or a sorted T cell fraction (not recorded which). All receptors derive from a male donor with ankylosing spondylitis or in good health (not recorded which). The CDR3 runs from the conserved cysteine through the conserved F or W. A D gene is named only where the DNA matches it firmly. Clone size, where shown, is once, few, many, or a class for clones that have expanded.

D gene	V gene	J gene	clone size	CDR3 DNA	CDR3 protein
.	TRBV12-5	TRBJ2-5	many	TGTGCTAGTGTAGGGCAGGGCCTCAAAGAGACCCAGTACTTC	CASVGQGLKETQYF
.	TRBV25-1	TRBJ2-2	.	TGTGCCAGCAGTGGGGGGGCAGGCAACACCGGGGAGCTGTTTTTT	CASSGGAGNTGELFF
TRBD2	TRBV5-1	TRBJ2-7	few	TGCGCCAGCAGCTTGACAGCGGGGAGCTCCTACGAGCAGTACTTC	CASSLTAGSSYEQYF
.	TRBV11-2	TRBJ2-2	many	TGTGCCAGCAGAGTTAGTTGGCGTAACACCGGGGAGCTGTTTTTT	CASRVSWRNTGELFF
TRBD2	TRBV12-3/TRBV12-4	TRBJ2-1	few	TGTGCCAGCAGTATCACCGGGACTAGCGGGAGTTCTAGCTCCTACAATGAGCAGTTCTTC	CASSITGTSGSSSSYNEQFF
TRBD1	TRBV12-3/TRBV12-4	TRBJ1-1	many	TGTGCCAGCAGCACAGGGGGGCGGACTGAAGCTTTCTTT	CASSTGGRTEAFF
.	TRBV20-1	TRBJ2-7	many	TGCAGTGCTAGGGGCCCCGGGACCTTTTCCTACGAGCAGTACTTC	CSARGPGTFSYEQYF
.	TRBV7-6	TRBJ2-3	many	TGTGCCAGCAAGAGTCGGGGAGATACGCAGTATTTT	CASKSRGDTQYF
.	TRBV18	TRBJ2-7	few	TGTGCCAGCTCACCTCTCGAGCAGTACTTC	CASSPLEQYF
.	TRBV20-1	TRBJ2-5	few	TGCAGTGCCCGACACATCCAAGAGACCCAGTACTTC	CSARHIQETQYF
.	TRBV29-1	TRBJ1-2	many	TGCAGCGTCCCGACAGGCATCTATGGCTACACCTTC	CSVPTGIYGYTF
.	TRBV6-1	TRBJ1-1	many	TGTGCCAGCAGGGATTACGGGGCGGCGAACACTGAAGCTTTCTTT	CASRDYGAANTEAFF
TRBD2	TRBV18	TRBJ2-4	many	TGTGCCAGCTCTACCAGCCAGCGGGAGTCCAACATTCAGTACTTC	CASSTSQRESNIQYF
TRBD2	TRBV10-3	TRBJ2-1	many	TGTGCCATCAGTGAGTCAACTAGCGCCTCCTACAATGAGCAGTTCTTC	CAISESTSASYNEQFF
.	TRBV20-1	TRBJ2-7	many	TGCAGTGCTAGAGATCTAACAGGGTTATACGAGCAGTACTTC	CSARDLTGLYEQYF
.	TRBV10-3	TRBJ2-1	many	TGTGCCATCAGCGAAGGGATTATCTATGAGCAGTTCTTC	CAISEGIIYEQFF
.	TRBV5-1	TRBJ1-1	many	TGCGCCAGCAGCTCACAGGGCCCGCGGACTGAAGCTTTCTTT	CASSSQGPRTEAFF
TRBD1	TRBV12-3/TRBV12-4	TRBJ1-2	many	TGTGCCAGCAGTCCGACAGGGGACAAATATGGCTACACCTTC	CASSPTGDKYGYTF
.	TRBV6-1	TRBJ1-5	.	TGTGCCATTTCCCCAGGGTCAAAATTTGTGGGGCCCCAGCATTTT	CAISPGSKFVGPQHF
.	TRBV7-2	TRBJ2-5	many	TGTGCCAGCAGCTTAAACGGGGGTCTACAAGAGACCCAGTACTTC	CASSLNGGLQETQYF
TRBD2	TRBV29-1	TRBJ2-5	many	TGCAGCGTCGAAAGAGGTCTAGCGGGGGGGGGCCAAGAGACCCAGTACTTC	CSVERGLAGGGQETQYF
TRBD1	TRBV12-3/TRBV12-4	TRBJ1-1	many	TGTGCCAGCAGGTCCGGGACAGGGTTTACTGAAGCTTTCTTT	CASRSGTGFTEAFF
TRBD2	TRBV7-9	TRBJ2-7	.	TGTGCCAGCAGCCCCTATAGTAGCGGGCCTGAGGGTGAGCAGTACTTC	CASSPYSSGPEGEQYF
.	TRBV12-3/TRBV12-4	TRBJ2-7	few	TGTGCCAGCAGACAGGCCCAGGGTTACGAGCAGTACTTC	CASRQAQGYEQYF
.	TRBV12-3/TRBV12-4	TRBJ1-6	.	TGTGCCAGCAGTTTAGGGACAGACTATAATTCACCCCTCCACTTT	CASSLGTDYNSPLHF
TRBD1	TRBV18	TRBJ1-4	few	TGTGCCAGCTCAAGGATGGGACAGAATGGGGCAACTAATGAAAAACTGTTTTTT	CASSRMGQNGATNEKLFF
.	TRBV20-1	TRBJ1-2	many	TGCAGTGCTAGTCGGGGTCTTCAGGGGAACTATGGCTACACCTTC	CSASRGLQGNYGYTF
.	TRBV30	TRBJ2-5	.	TGTGCCTCCTCGGCGGGCGGAGAGGGTTTTTTTGAGACCCAGTACTTC	CASSAGGEGFFETQYF
TRBD1	TRBV28	TRBJ2-2	.	TGTGCCAGCAGTTTCTTCGGTGGGACAGGGAACACCGGGGAGCTGTTTTTT	CASSFFGGTGNTGELFF
.	TRBV7-6	TRBJ1-3	.	TGTGCCAGCAGCCCAACTAACTCTGGAAACACCATATATTTT	CASSPTNSGNTIYF
.	TRBV7-8	TRBJ1-3	.	TGTGCCAGCACCAAGTTCGGGGGCACTGGAAACACCATATATTTT	CASTKFGGTGNTIYF
.	TRBV19	TRBJ2-1	many	TGTGCCAGTAGTATCTCATCCCGCACCTACAATGAGCAGTTCTTC	CASSISSRTYNEQFF
.	TRBV12-3/TRBV12-4	TRBJ1-2	many	TGTGCCAGCAGTCCCCGGGTCCGCCCGGGCTACACCTTC	CASSPRVRPGYTF
.	TRBV6-1	TRBJ2-6	few	TGTGCCAGCAGTGCCACGGGGTCTGGGGCCAACGTCCTGACTTTC	CASSATGSGANVLTF
.	TRBV20-1	TRBJ2-1	.	TGCAGTGCTAGACCCCCTGGGGTCCTTGGGAATGAGCAGTTCTTC	CSARPPGVLGNEQFF